The sample holds a few counts of the clone carrying this T cell receptor beta chain. As yet, its antigen is unknown. One end of the junction is discordant with germline, which a read error may explain. This CDR3 comprises 15 residues. From the RT-PCR reads, TCRdb called clonotypes with MiXCR, one entry per CDR3 protein. The profile covers hundreds of thousands of distinct CDR3 sequences, with 12% appearing a single time and roughly 10% taken by the ten largest. The data were obtained in a study of response to subunit inactivated influenza vaccine. Study outcomes and limitations: That few new T cells are recruited by each seasonal influenza vaccination was the authors' suggestion.

The specimen was PBMCs from blood, collected on the day of vaccination. This clonotype originated in a man over 45 who received an inactivated influenza vaccine. The chain has TRBV12-3 or TRBV12-4 and TRBJ1-4; 11 bases agree with TRBD1. CDR3 sequence reads: CASSLGGQGVEKLFF. CDR3 nucleotides: TGTGCCAGCAGCTTAGGGGGACAGGGGGTAGAAAAACTGTTTTTT.